A single sample gave rise to the 6 T cell receptor beta chains below, sequenced in a study of shared clonotypes between healthy human individuals. The assay was immunoSEQ multiplex PCR, and TCRdb's table has in-frame clones only and misses some. The sample lists some 2,500,000 clones, 85% to 95% occurring once. The sequenced sample was naive CD4+ T cells from PBMCs. Subset denoted: CD45RA+ positively selected. The receptor source for this set is a young man in good health. Some clones in this sample may be carry-over from other donors' samples.

The chain links TRBV2 to TRBJ2-7, with TRBD2 matching over 7 bases. The CDR3 is made up of 13 amino acids. Germline loops: CDR1 SNHLY, CDR2 FYNNEI. V lost 10 bases and J lost 2; bases outside the gene matches: 8. CDR3: CATQSGTPYEQYF. The CDR3 DNA reads as TGTGCCACCCAAAGCGGGACCCCCTACGAGCAGTACTTC.

This chain joins TRBV2 and TRBJ2-4, with D possibly TRBD2 on 7 matching bases. Germline V gives CDR1 SNHLY, CDR2 FYNNEI. This CDR3 has 16 amino acids. Trimming removed 4 bases from V and 0 bases from J, with 13 bases in between. The CDR3 loop reads CASSGGGQIAKNIQYF. The DNA of the CDR3 is TGTGCCAGCAGTGGGGGGGGGCAGATAGCCAAAAACATTCAGTACTTC.

The V call is TRBV5-1, the J call TRBJ2-6; D is uncertain. CDR3 length: 15 residues. Germline CDR1 SGHRS, CDR2 YFSETQ. Trimming pared 7 bases from V and 0 bases from J, leaving 11 bases between. This CDR3 reads CASGPNLSGANVLTF. CDR3 sequence (DNA): TGCGCCAGCGGTCCTAACCTCTCTGGGGCCAACGTCCTGACTTTC.

The J gene is TRBJ1-1, the V gene TRBV5-1; 9 bases agree with TRBD1. This CDR3 contains 14 residues. V trimming: 4 bases; J trimming: 5 bases; junction bases outside the gene matches: 6. Germline V gene sequence: CDR1 SGHRS, CDR2 YFSETQ. CDR3 in amino acids: CASSLTGGQTEAFF. The CDR3 DNA is TGCGCCAGCAGCCTGACAGGGGGACAAACTGAAGCTTTCTTT. Drawing the rest from reference TRBV5-1 and TRBJ1-1, the complete variable domain is KAGVTQTPRYLIKTRGQQVTLSCSPISGHRSVSWYQQTPGQGLQFLFEYFSETQRNKGNFPGRFSGRQFSNSRSEMNVSTLELGDSALYLCASSLTGGQTEAFFGQGTRLTVV.

The chain joins TRBV19 to TRBJ2-3; no definite D call. The CDR3 extends over 14 amino acids. Trimming removed 4 bases from V and 2 bases from J, with 10 bases in between. The V gene's germline CDR1 is LNHDA and CDR2 SQIVND (reference sequence). The CDR3 nucleotides are TGTGCCAGTAGTAAGGCAGGCCTCACAGATACGCAGTATTTT. Translation gives CASSKAGLTDTQYF.

V is TRBV7-3 and J is TRBJ1-4; no definite D call. CDR1 and CDR2 (germline): SGHTA, FQGTGA. With 2 bases removed from V and 4 bases from J, the gap between germline ends came to 14 bases. The CDR3 contains 16 residues. The CDR3 region is CASSLSGRPVNEKLFF. The CDR3 DNA follows: TGTGCCAGCAGCTTATCTGGACGGCCGGTTAATGAAAAACTGTTTTTT.